This T cell receptor beta chain was sequenced for a study of T cells in Graves' hyperthyroidism and ophthalmopathy. Overall study: Blood from the periphery was taken at initial diagnosis, before any treatment. General study results and limits: Before onset, by a median of approximately 5.9 months, the model predicted ophthalmopathy.

It was RNA transcripts that yielded the amplified TCR beta CDR3 regions. HTBI primers were used for first-round RT-PCR of the TCR CDR3. Using its own MiXCR run on the multiplex PCR reads, TCRdb lists one record per CDR3 protein. The sample contains roughly 650,000 distinct CDR3 sequences, approximately 15% of which appear only once. Looked up from germline, CDR1 is KGHSY and CDR2 is FQNENV. The CDR3 totals 14 residues. Between the trimmed V and J ends, which lost 3 bases and 4 bases, there was a span of 12 bases. Uncontrolled infection, other autoimmune disease, pregnancy or lactation barred patients from enrollment. Thyroid ultrasound, orbital computed tomography, clinical symptoms, and serum thyroxine and TRAb underpinned diagnoses. Worth noting for this clonotype: Its antigen remains unknown.

The receptor was isolated from a woman in her thirties or forties with Graves' ophthalmopathy. Source material: blood. This rearrangement joins TRBV16 to TRBJ1-2; D is possibly TRBD1 (5 bases). The CDR3 DNA is TGTGCCAGCAGCCAGTGGACACAAACCTATGGCTACACCTTC. As protein: CASSQWTQTYGYTF.